This entry concerns a single T cell receptor (beta chain). Its target is unknown. The data belong to a study of graft-versus-host responses after intestinal transplantation. Study background: Recipients obtained multivisceral, liver-intestinal, or isolated intestinal transplants. The whole recipient group had anti-thymocyte globulin induction followed by tacrolimus and steroids for about three years. Study conclusions and caveats: Recipient bone marrow held GvH clones, some seen earlier in ileum or blood. High graft-versus-host to host-versus-graft clonal ratios were found in allografts of patients who had graft-donor T cell macrochimerism.

Libraries were prepared by immunoSEQ multiplex PCR; TCRdb keeps only in-frame clonotypes and omits some of them. Of about 96,000 clones listed, 92% are singletons. The V end lost 6 bases, the J end lost 1 base, and 13 bases lay between the germline ends. Germline values: CDR1 MDHEN, CDR2 SYDVKM. The CDR3 loop spans 14 amino acids. The source was unstimulated CD4+ T cells sorted from spleen or lymph node cells, collected before intestinal transplant. This chain connects TRBV28 to TRBJ2-7; D call uncertain. This clonotype was obtained from a human donor who received an intestinal transplant. The CDR3 DNA reads TGTGCCAGCAGACCTCCTAGTAATTCCTACGAGCAGTACTTC. Translation gives CASRPPSNSYEQYF.